The TCR beta chain under discussion was sequenced for a study of post-analysis software for immune sequencing data. Broader study findings: Diversity measured as normalized Chao1 was significantly lower in multiple sclerosis patients than in controls.

Every TCR beta cDNA library bore unique molecular identifiers. Via MiXCR, TCRdb re-called the PCR reads, giving one row per CDR3 protein. In the table there are 700,000 to 900,000 distinct CDR3 sequences, 46% of which are singletons. In the case of this clonotype: Its antigen is unknown.

The TCR sequence derives from a girl aged 10-17 years with multiple sclerosis. The sequenced sample was blood.

This CDR3 is CASSLYLAGSDEQYF. The DNA of the CDR3 is TGTGCCAGCAGTTTATACTTAGCGGGAAGTGATGAGCAGTACTTC. The chain uses TRBV28 and TRBJ2-7, with 8 positions matching TRBD2. Unmatched junction bases numbered 9, after V lost 1 base and J lost 7 bases. CDR3 size: 15 residues. The germline CDR1 and CDR2 sequences are MDHEN and SYDVKM. Full variable domain (missing parts from reference TRBV28 and TRBJ2-7): DVKVTQSSRYLVKRTGEKVFLECVQDMDHENMFWYRQDPGLGLRLIYFSYDVKMKEKGDIPEGYSVSREKKERFSLILESASTNQTSMYLCASSLYLAGSDEQYFGPGTRLTVT.